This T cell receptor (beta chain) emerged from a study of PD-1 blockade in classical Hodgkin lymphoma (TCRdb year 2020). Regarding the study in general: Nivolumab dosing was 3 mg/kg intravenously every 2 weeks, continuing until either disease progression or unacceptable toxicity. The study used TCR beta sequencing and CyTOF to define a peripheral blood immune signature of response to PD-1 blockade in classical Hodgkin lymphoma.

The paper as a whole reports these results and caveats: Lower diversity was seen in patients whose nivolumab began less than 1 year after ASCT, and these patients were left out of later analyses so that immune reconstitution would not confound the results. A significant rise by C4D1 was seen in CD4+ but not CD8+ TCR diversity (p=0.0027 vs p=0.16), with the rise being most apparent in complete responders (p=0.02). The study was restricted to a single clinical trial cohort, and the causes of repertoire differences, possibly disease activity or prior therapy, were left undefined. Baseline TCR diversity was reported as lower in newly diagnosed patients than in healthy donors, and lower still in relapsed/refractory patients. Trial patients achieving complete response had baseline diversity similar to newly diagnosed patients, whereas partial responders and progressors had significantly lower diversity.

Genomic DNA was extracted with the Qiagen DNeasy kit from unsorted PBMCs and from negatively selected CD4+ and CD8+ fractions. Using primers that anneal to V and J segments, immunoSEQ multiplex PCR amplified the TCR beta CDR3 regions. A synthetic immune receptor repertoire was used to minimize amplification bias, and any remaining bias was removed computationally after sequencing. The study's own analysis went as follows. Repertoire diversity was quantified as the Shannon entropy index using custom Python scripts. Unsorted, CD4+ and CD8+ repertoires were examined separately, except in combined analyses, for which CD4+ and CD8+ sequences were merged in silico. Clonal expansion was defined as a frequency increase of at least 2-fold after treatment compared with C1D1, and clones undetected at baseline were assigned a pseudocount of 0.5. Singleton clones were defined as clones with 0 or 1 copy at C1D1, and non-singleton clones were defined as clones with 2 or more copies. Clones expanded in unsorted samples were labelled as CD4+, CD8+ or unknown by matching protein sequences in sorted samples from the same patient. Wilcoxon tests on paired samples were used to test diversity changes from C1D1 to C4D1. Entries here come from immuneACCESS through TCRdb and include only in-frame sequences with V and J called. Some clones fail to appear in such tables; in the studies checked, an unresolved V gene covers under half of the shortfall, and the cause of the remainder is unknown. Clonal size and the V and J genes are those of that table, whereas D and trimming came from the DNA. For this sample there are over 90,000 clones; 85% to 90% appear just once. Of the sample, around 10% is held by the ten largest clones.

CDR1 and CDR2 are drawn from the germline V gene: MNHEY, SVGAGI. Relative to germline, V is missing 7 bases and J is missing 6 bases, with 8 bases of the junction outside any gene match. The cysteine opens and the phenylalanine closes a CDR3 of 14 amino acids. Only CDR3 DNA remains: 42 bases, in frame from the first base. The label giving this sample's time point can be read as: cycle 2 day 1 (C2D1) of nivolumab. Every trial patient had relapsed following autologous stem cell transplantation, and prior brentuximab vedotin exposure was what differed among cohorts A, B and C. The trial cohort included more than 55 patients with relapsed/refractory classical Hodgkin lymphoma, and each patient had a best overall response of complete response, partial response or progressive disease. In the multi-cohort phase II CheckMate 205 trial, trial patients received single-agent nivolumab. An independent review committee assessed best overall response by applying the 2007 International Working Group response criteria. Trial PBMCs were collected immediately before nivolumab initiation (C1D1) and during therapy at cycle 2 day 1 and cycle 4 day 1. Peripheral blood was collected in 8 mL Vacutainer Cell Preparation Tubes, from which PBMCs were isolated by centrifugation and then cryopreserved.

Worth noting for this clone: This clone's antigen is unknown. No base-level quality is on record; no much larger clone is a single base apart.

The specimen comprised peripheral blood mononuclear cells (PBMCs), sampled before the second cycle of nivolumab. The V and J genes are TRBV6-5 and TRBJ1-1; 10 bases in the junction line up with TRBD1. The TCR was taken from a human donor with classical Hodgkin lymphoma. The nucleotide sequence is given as TGTGCCAGCACCCAGGGACAGGGGTACCCTGAAGCTTTCTTT. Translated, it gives CASTQGQGYPEAFF.